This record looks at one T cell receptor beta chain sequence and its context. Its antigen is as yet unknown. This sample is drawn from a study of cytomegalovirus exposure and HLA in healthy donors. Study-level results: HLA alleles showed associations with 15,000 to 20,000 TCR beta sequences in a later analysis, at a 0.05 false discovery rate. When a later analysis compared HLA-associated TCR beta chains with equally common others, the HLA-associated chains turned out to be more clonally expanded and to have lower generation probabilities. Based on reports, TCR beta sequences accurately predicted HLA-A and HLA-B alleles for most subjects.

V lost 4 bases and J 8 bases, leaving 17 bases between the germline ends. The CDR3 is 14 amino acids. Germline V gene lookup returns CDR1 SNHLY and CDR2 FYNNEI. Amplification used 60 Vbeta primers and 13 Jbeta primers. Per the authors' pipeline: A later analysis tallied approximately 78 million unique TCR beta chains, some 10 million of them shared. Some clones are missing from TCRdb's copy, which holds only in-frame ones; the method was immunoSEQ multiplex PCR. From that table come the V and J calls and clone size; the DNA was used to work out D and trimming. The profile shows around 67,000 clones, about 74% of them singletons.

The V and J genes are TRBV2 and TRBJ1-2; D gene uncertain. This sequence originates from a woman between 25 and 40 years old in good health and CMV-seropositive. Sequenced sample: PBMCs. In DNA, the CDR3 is TGTGCCAGCAGTGCCCGTCGACATACAGAGGGCTACACCTTC. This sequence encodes CASSARRHTEGYTF.